The clone carrying this T cell receptor delta chain has just a few counts. This may stem from a read error, because a much larger clone lies one nucleotide away. TCRdb reprocessed the reads using CATT. The sample carries hundreds of delta-chain clones, roughly 1.5% recorded once. Trimming removed 1 base from V and 0 bases from J; junction bases left unmatched: 21. The CDR3 sequence is 22 residues long. Germline V lookup: CDR1 TSWWSYY, CDR2 QGS. The sample belongs to a study of gamma-delta chains in newborns, infants, children. In the study overall: Innate gammadelta T cells reportedly expand polyclonally right after birth, driven by microbial exposure, per the title.

The sample consisted of blood. This receptor was identified in a child in good health. The chain is built from TRDV1 and TRDJ1; 9 bases line up with TRDD3. The CDR3 DNA reads as TGTGCTCTTGGGGAACGTGCGTTCTACTTGACTGGGGGACCCTTGTACACCGATAAACTCATCTTT. Protein: CALGERAFYLTGGPLYTDKLIF.